This T cell receptor beta chain stems from a study of CD8 T cells in Susac syndrome. About the study: Patients with Susac syndrome were therapy-naive, treated with corticosteroids, or treated with intravenous immunoglobulin alone when blood was collected. Study observations and caveats: Peak Susac CD8+ clonal expansion occurred in TEMRA cells and active patients.

Details on this clonotype: Its antigen remains unknown.

TCR beta was sequenced from blood CD8+ and CD4+ T cells. An amount of RNA that ranged from roughly 0.5 to 1 ug was reverse transcribed with random hexamers. MiXCR, applied by TCRdb to the immunoSEQ multiplex PCR reads, yields one record per CDR3 protein. This table holds more than 150,000 distinct CDR3 sequences, approximately 95% found once. This receptor was taken from a human donor with Susac syndrome. Sequencing was carried out using CD8+ T cells from PBMCs.

The CDR3 bases are TGTGCCAGCAGTTCGGGGACTAGCGGGGCCCTTAATGAGCAGTTCTTC. Its protein is CASSSGTSGALNEQFF. The chain links TRBV27 to TRBJ2-1, with 13 bases that match TRBD2. Germline V CDR1 and CDR2: MNHEY, SMNVEV (reference sequence). The CDR3 runs 16 residues. V gave up 4 bases and J gave up 7 bases; unmatched junction bases: 7.